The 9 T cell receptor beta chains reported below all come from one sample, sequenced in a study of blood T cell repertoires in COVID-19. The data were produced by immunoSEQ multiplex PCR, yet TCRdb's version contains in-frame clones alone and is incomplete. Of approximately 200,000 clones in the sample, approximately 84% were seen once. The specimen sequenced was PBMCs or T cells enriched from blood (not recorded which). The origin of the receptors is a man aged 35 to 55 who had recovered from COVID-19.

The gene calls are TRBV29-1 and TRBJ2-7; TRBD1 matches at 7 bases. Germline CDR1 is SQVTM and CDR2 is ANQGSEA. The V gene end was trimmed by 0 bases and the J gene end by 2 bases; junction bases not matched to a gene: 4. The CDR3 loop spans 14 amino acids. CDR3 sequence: CSVEEQGLPYEQYF. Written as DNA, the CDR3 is TGCAGCGTTGAAGAACAGGGGCTTCCCTACGAGCAGTACTTC.

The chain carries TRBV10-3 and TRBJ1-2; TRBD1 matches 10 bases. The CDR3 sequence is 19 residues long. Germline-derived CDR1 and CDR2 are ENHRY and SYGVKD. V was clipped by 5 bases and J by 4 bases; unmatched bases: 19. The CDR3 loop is CAISRQNYRTGGDLYGYTF. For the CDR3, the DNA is TGTGCCATCAGTCGCCAAAATTACAGGACAGGGGGGGATCTCTATGGCTACACCTTC.

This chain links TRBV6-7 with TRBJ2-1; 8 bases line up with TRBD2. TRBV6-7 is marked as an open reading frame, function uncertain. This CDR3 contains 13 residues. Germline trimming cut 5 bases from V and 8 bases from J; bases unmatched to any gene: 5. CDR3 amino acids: CASSPGRVDEQFF. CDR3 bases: TGTGCCAGCAGTCCCGGGAGGGTCGATGAGCAGTTCTTC.

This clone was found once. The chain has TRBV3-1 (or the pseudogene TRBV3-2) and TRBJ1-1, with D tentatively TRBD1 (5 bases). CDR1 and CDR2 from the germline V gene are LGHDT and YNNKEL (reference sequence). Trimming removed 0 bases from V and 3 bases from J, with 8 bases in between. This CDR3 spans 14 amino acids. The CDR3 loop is CASSQEGGYTEAFF. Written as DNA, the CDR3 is TGTGCCAGCAGCCAAGAGGGGGGTTACACTGAAGCTTTCTTT.

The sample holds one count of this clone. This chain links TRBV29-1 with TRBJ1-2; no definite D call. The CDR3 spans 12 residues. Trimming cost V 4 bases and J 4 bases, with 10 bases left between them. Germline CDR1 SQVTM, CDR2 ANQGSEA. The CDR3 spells CSVGSRGYGYTF. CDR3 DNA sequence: TGCAGCGTTGGTTCACGCGGCTATGGCTACACCTTC.

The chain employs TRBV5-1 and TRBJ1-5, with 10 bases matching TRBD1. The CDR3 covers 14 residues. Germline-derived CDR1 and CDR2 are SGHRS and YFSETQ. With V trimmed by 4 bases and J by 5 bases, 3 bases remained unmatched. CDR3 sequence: CASSTGTGDQPQHF. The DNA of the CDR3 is TGCGCCAGCAGCACCGGGACAGGGGATCAGCCCCAGCATTTT.

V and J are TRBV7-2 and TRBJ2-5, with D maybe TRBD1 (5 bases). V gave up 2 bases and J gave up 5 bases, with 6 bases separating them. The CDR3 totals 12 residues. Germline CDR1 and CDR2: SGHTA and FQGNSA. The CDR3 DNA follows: TGTGCCAGCAGCTTATACAGGGAGACCCAGTACTTC. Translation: CASSLYRETQYF. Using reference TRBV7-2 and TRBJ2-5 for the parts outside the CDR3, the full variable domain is GAGVSQSPSNKVTEKGKDVELRCDPISGHTALYWYRQSLGQGLEFLIYFQGNSAPDKSGLPSDRFSAERTGGSVSTLTIQRTQQEDSAVYLCASSLYRETQYFGPGTRLLVL.

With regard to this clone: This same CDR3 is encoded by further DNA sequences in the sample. The CDR3 DNA is TGTGCCAGCAGCCTCGGACAGGCCGAGCAGTACTTC. Its translation: CASSLGQAEQYF. The chain combines TRBV5-4 with TRBJ2-7; 7 bases are a match to TRBD1. The CDR3 covers 12 residues. V was pared by 4 bases and J by 6 bases, with 4 bases of the junction left unmatched. Germline V gene lookup returns CDR1 SGHNT and CDR2 YYREEE (reference sequence).

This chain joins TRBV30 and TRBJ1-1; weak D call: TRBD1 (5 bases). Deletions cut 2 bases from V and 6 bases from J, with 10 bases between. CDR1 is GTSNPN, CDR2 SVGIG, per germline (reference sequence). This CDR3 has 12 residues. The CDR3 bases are TGTGCCTGGAGTAGGGGATTAGCTGAAGCTTTCTTT. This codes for CAWSRGLAEAFF.